This T cell receptor (beta chain) appears in the sequencing data of a study of cytomegalovirus exposure and HLA in healthy donors. The PCR contained 60 Vbeta and 13 Jbeta primers. The repertoire was sequenced with immunoSEQ multiplex PCR; TCRdb's copy has only in-frame clones and lacks some. In the table there are about 140,000 clones, just over 70% of which are singletons. This clone has just a few counts. V lost 4 bases, J lost 5 bases, and 5 bases stayed unmatched. Looked up from germline, CDR1 is MNHNS and CDR2 is SASEGT. The CDR3 contains 15 residues. The specimen sequenced was PBMCs. This receptor was identified in a woman aged 25 to 39 in good health and CMV-seronegative. The chain links TRBV6-1 to TRBJ1-6; 7 bases map to TRBD1. The CDR3: CASSGQGNHNSPLHF. The CDR3, as DNA: TGTGCCAGCAGTGGACAGGGAAACCATAATTCACCCCTCCACTTT.